The T cell receptor (beta chain) described here comes from a study of shared clonotypes between healthy human individuals. As processed by the authors: Because ImmunoSEQ provided only junction sequences with no quality scores, the filtering differed. Clones were sequenced by immunoSEQ multiplex PCR, and TCRdb holds only the in-frame ones, with some missing. V and J calls and clone size are given by that table; D and trimming were obtained from the DNA. The sample has some 2.1 million clones; approximately 92% are singletons. V trimming: 6 bases; J trimming: 0 bases; junction bases outside the gene matches: 1. Germline lookup yields CDR1 MNHEY and CDR2 SMNVEV (reference sequence). The length of the CDR3 is 14 residues. General study findings and limits: Among several donors, roughly 5% of naive CD4 clonotypes were found in common.

About this clone: Its antigen is unknown.

Naive CD8 cells were CD45RO-negative, positively selected for CCR7, excluding terminally differentiated effector memory CD45RA+ cells. Sequences were obtained from naive CD8+ T cells from PBMCs. This TCR was sampled from a man aged 18 to 29 in good health. Some clones in this sample may be carry-over from other donors' samples. This rearrangement joins TRBV27 to TRBJ1-5, with TRBD1 identical over 8 bases. The CDR3 is CASRTGDSNQPQHF. CDR3 DNA: TGTGCCAGCAGGACAGGGGATAGCAATCAGCCCCAGCATTTT.